These T cell receptor beta chains were read from a single sample in a study of blood T cell repertoires in COVID-19. Produced via immunoSEQ multiplex PCR; TCRdb's table is partial and in-frame only. The sample lists 170,000 or so clones, approximately 86% occurring once. Sequencing was carried out using peripheral blood. The receptor set was obtained from a man aged 35 to 55 with active or convalescent COVID-19. Each CDR3 is given with its conserved first and last residue. A D gene is named only where the DNA matches it firmly. Not every row has a clone size; where given, it reads once, few, many or a size class.

>TRBJ1-1|few|NA|14|TRBV4-1
CASSRTSMNTEAFF
TGCGCCAGCAGCCGTACAAGTATGAACACTGAAGCTTTCTTT
>TRBJ1-5|few|NA|15|TRBV2
CASRRGGALNQPQHF
TGTGCCAGCAGGAGGGGAGGGGCCCTCAATCAGCCCCAGCATTTT
>TRBJ1-4|NA|NA|14|TRBV30
CAWASGAVNEKLFF
TGTGCCTGGGCCTCAGGGGCGGTTAATGAAAAACTGTTTTTT
>TRBJ2-7|NA|NA|14|TRBV5-1
CASSLVPEGHEQYF
TGCGCCAGCAGCTTAGTTCCTGAGGGACATGAGCAGTACTTC
>TRBJ1-1|NA|NA|12|TRBV29-1
CTTDGGSTEAFF
TGCACTACCGATGGCGGATCCACTGAAGCTTTCTTT
>TRBJ2-7|once|NA|13|TRBV27
CASWTTVSYEQYF
TGTGCCAGTTGGACAACCGTCTCCTACGAGCAGTACTTC
>TRBJ1-4|NA|NA|16|TRBV28
CASSSPAGGNGEKLFF
TGTGCCAGCAGTTCCCCGGCGGGGGGTAACGGTGAAAAACTGTTTTTT
>TRBJ1-2|NA|NA|13|TRBV6-5
CASSPGQIYGYTF
TGTGCCAGCAGCCCGGGACAAATCTATGGCTACACCTTC
>TRBJ2-3|NA|TRBD2|15|TRBV19
CASSFGGWGTDTQYF
TGTGCCAGTAGTTTCGGGGGGTGGGGCACAGATACGCAGTATTTT
>TRBJ2-1|once|TRBD1|19|TRBV11-3
CASSPGTGILGKVANEQFF
TGTGCCAGCAGCCCCGGGACAGGGATTTTAGGTAAGGTCGCCAATGAGCAGTTCTTC